This T cell receptor beta chain was recorded in a study of blood T cell repertoires in COVID-19. Overall study context: Donors in the United States, Italy and Spain gave samples during acute or convalescent COVID-19.

The ends were cut back, 0 bases at V and 7 bases at J, with 13 bases in the middle. Germline-derived CDR1 and CDR2 are SGHNT and YENEEA. This CDR3 comprises 15 residues. Using immunoSEQ multiplex PCR, the repertoire was profiled, and TCRdb retains in-frame clones only, with some absent. The table records 55,000 to 80,000 clones, roughly 93% of them present only once. V gene TRBV11-3 combines with J gene TRBJ2-1; D possibly corresponds to TRBD2 (5 bases). The source is a human donor in a cohort sampled during active COVID-19. Source material: peripheral blood. CDR3 bases: TGTGCCAGCAGCTTAGATCCGTCTAGCTCTAATGAGCAGTTCTTC. Its translation: CASSLDPSSSNEQFF.